A selection of T cell receptor beta chains follows, all from one sample in a study of T-cell reconstitution after alpha-beta-depleted transplantation in children. Via MiXCR, TCRdb re-called the PCR reads, giving one row per CDR3 protein. The sample yields a few hundred thousand distinct CDR3 sequences, about a tenth seen once. The sample consisted of PBMCs from the stem cell graft donor, taken from the stem cell graft. The receptor set was obtained from a human donor who donated a stem cell graft to a child with acute lymphoblastic leukemia. Each CDR3 is given with its conserved first and last residue. A D gene is named only where the DNA matches it firmly. Clone sizes are given selectively: once, few, many, or a class where the clone is expanded.

V,size,J,D,DNA,CDR3
TRBV5-6,few,TRBJ2-5,TRBD2,TGTGCCAGCAGCTTCCCAGCGCGACTAGCAGACTCGGCGGAGACCCAGTACTTC,CASSFPARLADSAETQYF
TRBV20-1,few,TRBJ2-6,-,TGCAGTGCTAGGCGTCGACGTTCTGGGGCCAACGTCCTGACTTTC,CSARRRRSGANVLTF
TRBV12-3/TRBV12-4,-,TRBJ2-3,TRBD2,TGTGCCAGCAGTTTACGGGGGAGGGCAGTCACAGATACGCAGTATTTT,CASSLRGRAVTDTQYF
TRBV4-3,-,TRBJ2-5,TRBD2,TGCGCCAGCAGCCAAGAACTAGCGGGAGGTCGGGAGACCCAGTACTTC,CASSQELAGGRETQYF
TRBV7-8,-,TRBJ2-7,-,TGTGCCAGCGCTGGATACGAGCAGTACTTC,CASAGYEQYF
TRBV4-2,many,TRBJ2-7,-,TGTGCCAGCAGCCAAGATATGTCCTATATGAACGAGCAGTACTTC,CASSQDMSYMNEQYF
TRBV4-3,few,TRBJ2-7,-,TGCGCCAGCAGCCAAAACCCCGCCTCCGGGACCCTCCTCAGCGAGCAGTACTTC,CASSQNPASGTLLSEQYF
TRBV3-1,many,TRBJ1-6,-,TGTGCCACTCACTCGGGGGGAAATTCACCCCTCCACTTT,CATHSGGNSPLHF
TRBV20-1,few,TRBJ1-2,-,TGCAGTGCTAGGCGAGGAGGGGACTATGGCTACACCTTC,CSARRGGDYGYTF
TRBV19,once,TRBJ2-3,-,TGTGCCACCACGGGGCCACGCACAGATACGCAGTATTTT,CATTGPRTDTQYF
TRBV9,many,TRBJ1-1,-,TGTGCCAGCACCTTTGGAGGGTCGAACACTGAAGCTTTCTTT,CASTFGGSNTEAFF
TRBV28,many,TRBJ2-6,TRBD1,TGTGCCAGTTCGACAGGGGCTGGGGCCAACGTCCTGACTTTC,CASSTGAGANVLTF
TRBV28,-,TRBJ1-5,-,TGTGCCAGCAGAGTAGGGGGTGATAGCAATCAGCCCCAGCATTTT,CASRVGGDSNQPQHF
TRBV20-1,many,TRBJ1-5,TRBD1,TGCAGTGCTAGTCCTTACCCGGGACAGGGAGGCCGGGTCAATCAGCCCCAGCATTTT,CSASPYPGQGGRVNQPQHF
TRBV12-3/TRBV12-4,-,TRBJ2-7,TRBD1,TGTGCCAGCAGTAATAGACAGGGGACCTCCTACGAGCAGTACTTC,CASSNRQGTSYEQYF
TRBV2,-,TRBJ1-4,-,TGTGCCAGCAGTGAATGGGGGGGCCGGGAAAAACTGTTTTTT,CASSEWGGREKLFF
TRBV28,-,TRBJ2-7,-,TGTGCCAGCACCGTCTCCGGGACACACTCCTACGAGCAGTACTTC,CASTVSGTHSYEQYF
TRBV9,few,TRBJ2-7,-,TGTGCCAGCAGCGTTCACCCCGGGGCCTCCTACGAGCAGTACTTC,CASSVHPGASYEQYF
TRBV3-1,-,TRBJ2-7,TRBD2,TGTGCCAGCAGCCCCATGGTGACTAGCGGCTCAGAACCCTACGAGCAGTACTTC,CASSPMVTSGSEPYEQYF
TRBV9,many,TRBJ2-5,-,TGTGCCAGCAGCACCGGACTATCGTACCAAGAGACCCAGTACTTC,CASSTGLSYQETQYF
TRBV7-9,-,TRBJ1-5,-,TGTGCCAGCAGCTTAACAGTGGGATATAGCAATCAGCCCCAGCATTTT,CASSLTVGYSNQPQHF
TRBV12-3/TRBV12-4,few,TRBJ2-1,-,TGTGCCAGCAGTTCCCGATCCGCCGACCCCCACAATGAGCAGTTCTTC,CASSSRSADPHNEQFF
TRBV27,few,TRBJ2-1,TRBD2,TGTGCCAGCAGTCCTCCCATGATAGCGGGAGCCTACAATGAGCAGTTCTTC,CASSPPMIAGAYNEQFF
TRBV7-3,-,TRBJ2-7,TRBD2,TGTGCCAGCAGCTCTAGGACTAGCGTAGCCTACGAGCAGTACTTC,CASSSRTSVAYEQYF
TRBV28,few,TRBJ1-5,-,TGTGCCACCCAAAGTCAGCCCAATCAGCCCCAGCATTTT,CATQSQPNQPQHF
TRBV6-1,few,TRBJ2-5,TRBD2,TGTGCCAGCAGTGACTGGACTAGCGGGACGGAGACCCAGTACTTC,CASSDWTSGTETQYF
TRBV7-2,few,TRBJ2-5,TRBD2,TGTGCCAGCAGCCCCCGGACTAGCGGGATTCCAGAGACCCAGTACTTC,CASSPRTSGIPETQYF
TRBV7-6,once,TRBJ1-1,-,TGTGCCAGCAGCTTAGTCCTTCAGGGAAATACTGAAGCTTTCTTT,CASSLVLQGNTEAFF
TRBV4-2,many,TRBJ2-7,-,TGTGCCAGCAGCCACGGCCTTAAACAGGGAGACGAGCAGTACTTC,CASSHGLKQGDEQYF
TRBV24-1,many,TRBJ2-2,-,TGTGCCACCCGTACCACCGAGGGGGTCGGGGAGCTGTTTTTT,CATRTTEGVGELFF
TRBV27,-,TRBJ2-4,TRBD1,TGTGCCAGCAGCCAGGGGGCGCCCAAAAACATTCAGTACTTC,CASSQGAPKNIQYF
TRBV13,many,TRBJ1-4,-,TGTGCCAGCAGCCTCGCCACCAGCAGTGAAAAACTGTTTTTT,CASSLATSSEKLFF
TRBV12-3/TRBV12-4,-,TRBJ1-2,-,TGTGCCAGCAGTTCGGGAGGAAGCTCCTGGAACTATGGCTACACCTTC,CASSSGGSSWNYGYTF
TRBV2,-,TRBJ1-5,TRBD1,TGTGCCAGCAGGGCAGGGGGCTATCAGCCCCAGCATTTT,CASRAGGYQPQHF
TRBV10-3,few,TRBJ2-7,-,TGTGCCATCAGCGACACCAAAGGACAGTCCTCCTACGAGCAGTACTTC,CAISDTKGQSSYEQYF
TRBV12-3/TRBV12-4,many,TRBJ2-2,-,TGTGCCAGCAGTTTGGGGGCGACCGGGGAGCTGTTTTTT,CASSLGATGELFF
TRBV15,-,TRBJ1-5,TRBD1,TGTGCCACCAGCACTAGAGAAACAGGGGGGGGAAGGCCCCAGCATTTT,CATSTRETGGGRPQHF
TRBV12-3/TRBV12-4,-,TRBJ2-1,TRBD2,TGTGCCAGCCCCCCCCGTGTAGATAGCGGGATCTACAATGAGCAGTTCTTC,CASPPRVDSGIYNEQFF
TRBV7-9,few,TRBJ2-3,-,TGTGCCAGCAGCCACCCCGGCGGGACTAGCACAGATACGCAGTATTTT,CASSHPGGTSTDTQYF
TRBV5-1,-,TRBJ1-4,-,TGCGCCAGCCGGGACGTCGGAACAACTAATGAAAAACTGTTTTTT,CASRDVGTTNEKLFF
TRBV20-1,-,TRBJ1-1,-,TGCAGTGCTTTTTCCATCAGTACCGTGGGTCTTTTAATGAACACTGAAGCTTTCTTT,CSAFSISTVGLLMNTEAFF
TRBV29-1,-,TRBJ2-5,-,TGCAGCGTCCACTTTAGCGGAGGAGAAGAGACCCAGTACTTC,CSVHFSGGEETQYF
TRBV29-1,few,TRBJ2-7,-,TGCAGCGTTGAAGTCCCCGGGGTCAACTACGAGCAGTACTTC,CSVEVPGVNYEQYF
TRBV27,many,TRBJ1-2,TRBD1,TGTGCCAGCAGTTTATCGTACGATCCCAGGGGGTATGGCTACACCTTC,CASSLSYDPRGYGYTF
TRBV4-3,few,TRBJ2-5,-,TGCGCCAGCAGCCGCATCTCGTCAAGTTGGGAGACCCAGTACTTC,CASSRISSSWETQYF
TRBV5-1,few,TRBJ2-1,TRBD2,TGCGCCAGCCAGCGGGAGGGGGTCCTCTATGAGCAGTTCTTC,CASQREGVLYEQFF
TRBV12-3/TRBV12-4,few,TRBJ1-3,-,TGTGCCAGCAGTTTAAATTGGCTGTTCGGAAACACCATATATTTT,CASSLNWLFGNTIYF
TRBV20-1,once,TRBJ1-1,-,TGCAGTGCTAGAGATTCCCAGGGATGGATGAACACTGAAGCTTTCTTT,CSARDSQGWMNTEAFF
TRBV6-4,-,TRBJ2-1,TRBD1,TGTGCCCCCGGGACAGTTTGGTACAATGAGCAGTTCTTC,CAPGTVWYNEQFF
TRBV5-1,many,TRBJ2-2,-,TGCGCCAGCAGCTTGTCTCCAGCGAACACCGGGGAGCTGTTTTTT,CASSLSPANTGELFF
TRBV15,-,TRBJ2-7,TRBD1,TGTGCCACCTCCCCTGCGGCGGGACAGGGGAGGTCTGAGCAGTACTTC,CATSPAAGQGRSEQYF
TRBV7-2,few,TRBJ2-3,TRBD2,TGTGCCAGCAGCTTAGAAGTAGCGGGAGGAGCAGATACGCAGTATTTT,CASSLEVAGGADTQYF
TRBV7-2,many,TRBJ2-7,TRBD2,TGTGCCAGCAGCTTAGATGGGAGGGCCGGCGAGCAGTACTTC,CASSLDGRAGEQYF
TRBV4-3,-,TRBJ2-7,-,TGCGCCAGCAGCCAAGCATGGCGCCAAGCTTACGAGCAGTACTTC,CASSQAWRQAYEQYF
TRBV20-1,many,TRBJ2-1,-,TGCAGTGCTAGTGGGTTGGGTGACAATGAGCAGTTCTTC,CSASGLGDNEQFF
TRBV20-1,few,TRBJ1-3,TRBD1,TGCAGTGCGCCCGACAGGGCCTCTGGAAACACCATATATTTT,CSAPDRASGNTIYF
TRBV7-2,many,TRBJ2-2,-,TGTGCCAGCAGCTTAATGCGTCCGCAGGGAGGCACCGGGGAGCTGTTTTTT,CASSLMRPQGGTGELFF